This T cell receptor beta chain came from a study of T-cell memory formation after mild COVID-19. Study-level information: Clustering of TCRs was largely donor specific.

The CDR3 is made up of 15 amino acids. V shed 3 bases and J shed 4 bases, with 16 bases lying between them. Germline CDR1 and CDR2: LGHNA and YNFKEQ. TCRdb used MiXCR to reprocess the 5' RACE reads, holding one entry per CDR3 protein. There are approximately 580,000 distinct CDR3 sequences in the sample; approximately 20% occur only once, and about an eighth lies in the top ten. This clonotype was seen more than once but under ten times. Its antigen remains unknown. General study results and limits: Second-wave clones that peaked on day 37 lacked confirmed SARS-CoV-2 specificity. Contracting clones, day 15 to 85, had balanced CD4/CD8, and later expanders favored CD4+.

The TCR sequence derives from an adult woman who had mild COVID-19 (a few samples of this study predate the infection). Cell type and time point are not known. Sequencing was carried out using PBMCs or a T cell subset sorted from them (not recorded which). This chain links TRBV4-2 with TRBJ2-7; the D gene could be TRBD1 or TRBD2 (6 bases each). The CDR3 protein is CASSHPLRGEYEQYF. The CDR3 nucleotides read TGTGCCAGCAGCCACCCTTTGAGGGGGGAGTACGAGCAGTACTTC.